A selection of T cell receptor beta chains follows, all from one sample in a study of T cell responses to AZD1222 COVID-19 vaccine. Repertoires were generated with immunoSEQ multiplex PCR, while TCRdb's copy carries only in-frame clones and drops some. The sample includes more than 85,000 clones, roughly 86% of them seen just once. Source: peripheral blood, taken 28 days after the second AZD1222 dose. The receptors come from an adult who received the AZD1222 COVID-19 vaccine. Both conserved end residues are part of each CDR3. The D gene is left open where the match is weak. Part of the rows lack a size; the others show once, few, many or a class for expanded clones.

CDR3 DNA: TGTGCCAGCAGCGTAGGAGATAGCGGAGCCTACGAGCAGTACTTC
CDR3 protein: CASSVGDSGAYEQYF
clone size: -
D gene: -
V gene: TRBV9
J gene: TRBJ2-7

CDR3 DNA: TGTGCCAGCAGCGTAGCCGGGGTTTACAATGAGCAGTTCTTC
CDR3 protein: CASSVAGVYNEQFF
clone size: -
D gene: -
V gene: TRBV9
J gene: TRBJ2-1

CDR3 DNA: TGTGCCTGGAGTCTACAGGCAACTAATGAAAAACTGTTTTTT
CDR3 protein: CAWSLQATNEKLFF
clone size: once
D gene: -
V gene: TRBV30
J gene: TRBJ1-4

CDR3 DNA: TGCGCCAGCTCCCAGGGATTTTTGAACACTGAAGCTTTCTTT
CDR3 protein: CASSQGFLNTEAFF
clone size: -
D gene: -
V gene: TRBV5-1
J gene: TRBJ1-1

CDR3 DNA: TGTGCCAGCAGCCGCCGCTCCAGGGGGCCCAATGAAAAACTGTTTTTT
CDR3 protein: CASSRRSRGPNEKLFF
clone size: -
D gene: TRBD1
V gene: TRBV3-1/TRBV3-2
J gene: TRBJ1-4

CDR3 DNA: TGTGCCAGCAGTTTGACAGGTTACAATGAGCAGTTCTTC
CDR3 protein: CASSLTGYNEQFF
clone size: -
D gene: -
V gene: TRBV7-3
J gene: TRBJ2-1

CDR3 DNA: TGTGCCAGCAGCTTCTCGGCAGGGAGGGAAAAACTGTTTTTT
CDR3 protein: CASSFSAGREKLFF
clone size: -
D gene: -
V gene: TRBV7-9
J gene: TRBJ1-4

CDR3 DNA: TGTGCCAGCAGCTTAGCGTTCGGGGGGCCGACCGGGGAGCTGTTTTTT
CDR3 protein: CASSLAFGGPTGELFF
clone size: -
D gene: -
V gene: TRBV13
J gene: TRBJ2-2

CDR3 DNA: TGTGCCAGCAGCCAGGGACTAGCGGCGACATCGCAGTACTTC
CDR3 protein: CASSQGLAATSQYF
clone size: -
D gene: TRBD2
V gene: TRBV7-2
J gene: TRBJ2-7

CDR3 DNA: TGTGCCAGCAGAACGGGAAAAGTGGAGACCCAGTACTTC
CDR3 protein: CASRTGKVETQYF
clone size: few
D gene: -
V gene: TRBV13
J gene: TRBJ2-5

CDR3 DNA: TGTGCCAGCAACATAGGGAACTACAATGAGCAGTTCTTC
CDR3 protein: CASNIGNYNEQFF
clone size: -
D gene: -
V gene: TRBV7-8
J gene: TRBJ2-1